The source of this T cell receptor beta chain is a study of blood T cell repertoires in COVID-19. The ends lost 5 bases at V and 5 bases at J; junction bases unmatched: 7. Germline V CDR1 and CDR2: SEHNR, FQNEAQ (reference sequence). The CDR3 has 14 residues. In the study's own analysis: Amplification with reference gene primers provided the estimates of nucleated cell counts. The data were produced by immunoSEQ multiplex PCR, yet TCRdb's version contains in-frame clones alone and is incomplete. V, J and clone size derive from that table, while D and trimming were established from the DNA sequence. Here the sample spans roughly 52,000 clones, around 84% being singletons.

This TCR was recovered from a human donor in a cohort sampled during active or convalescent COVID-19. Sequences were obtained from peripheral blood. The chain uses TRBV7-9 and TRBJ2-5, with 8 bases fitting TRBD1. The CDR3 nucleotides are TGTGCCAGCAGCCTCGGACAGGGTGCGGAGACCCAGTACTTC. Translated: CASSLGQGAETQYF.